The next 32 T cell receptor beta chains were all read from a single sample in a study of blood T cell repertoires in COVID-19. The data were produced by immunoSEQ multiplex PCR, yet TCRdb's version contains in-frame clones alone and is incomplete. The repertoire consists of tens of thousands of clones, with 75% to 85% occurring once and the leading ten covering 20% to 25%. Material for sequencing was peripheral blood. The origin of the receptors is a woman between 65 and 79 years old with acute or convalescent COVID-19.

The rearrangement uses TRBV6-5 and TRBJ2-3, with TRBD1 matching over 8 bases. Per the germline V gene, CDR1 is MNHEY and CDR2 is SVGAGI. The V and J ends lost 5 bases and 3 bases, in that order; junction bases with no gene match: 7. The length of the CDR3 is 15 residues. Here the CDR3 reads CASSQTGVTTDTQYF. The CDR3 DNA reads TGTGCCAGCAGTCAGACAGGGGTAACTACAGATACGCAGTATTTT.

The chain is built from TRBV3-1 (or the pseudogene TRBV3-2) and TRBJ2-7, with a possible D match to TRBD1 (6 bases). The germline V and J ends were trimmed by 3 bases and 2 bases, with 11 bases remaining between them. The CDR3 length is 14 residues. The V gene's germline CDR1 is LGHDT and CDR2 YNNKEL (reference sequence). CDR3 in DNA: TGTGCCAGCAGCCATCGGACAGTCCCCTACGAGCAGTACTTC. Translated: CASSHRTVPYEQYF.

This clone has a count of ten or more. The chain employs TRBV7-9 and TRBJ2-3, with D perhaps matching TRBD1 (6 bases). The germline CDR1 and CDR2 sequences are SEHNR and FQNEAQ (reference sequence). This CDR3 is 15 amino acids long. Trimming left V 0 bases short and J 6 bases short, with 13 bases between. CDR3 amino acids: CASSLAGGRGDTQYF. The CDR3 nucleotides read TGTGCCAGCAGCTTAGCCGGTGGTAGGGGGGATACGCAGTATTTT.

J is TRBJ2-1 and V is TRBV21-1; the table gives TRBD2 as D, unverified against the DNA. TRBV21-1 counts as a pseudogene. CDR3 length: 15 residues. The CDR3 DNA reads TGTGCCAGCAGCAAGGGGGGTCATTCCTACAATGAGCAGTTCTTC. It is translated as CASSKGGHSYNEQFF.

This clone was counted a few times. This sequence joins TRBV7-9 and TRBJ1-1; the D gene is possibly TRBD1 (6 bases). The CDR3 has 14 amino acids. Germline V CDR1 and CDR2: SEHNR, FQNEAQ (reference sequence). V lost 5 bases and J lost 5, with 15 bases in between. The CDR3 loop reads CASSTDSWGTEAFF. CDR3 bases: TGTGCCAGCAGCACGGACAGTTGGGGGACTGAAGCTTTCTTT.

This clone was counted once. V gene TRBV12-5 combines with J gene TRBJ1-5; 9 nucleotides line up with TRBD1. This CDR3 spans 15 amino acids. Germline loops: CDR1 LGHNT, CDR2 FRNRAP. The J segment lost 11 bases and the V segment lost 7 bases, leaving 15 bases of the junction unmatched. CDR3 protein: CASAKSGQGVSAQHF. CDR3 DNA: TGTGCTAGTGCCAAATCGGGACAGGGTGTTTCAGCCCAGCATTTT.

CDR3 coding DNA: TGTGCCAGCAGCTTACAGGGTTCCTACAATGAGCAGTTCTTC. Its protein product is CASSLQGSYNEQFF. The rearrangement uses TRBV7-2 and TRBJ2-1, with D possibly matching TRBD1 (5 bases). V was cut by 2 bases and J by 1 base, with 6 bases left in between. This CDR3 spans 14 amino acids. Per the germline V gene, CDR1 is SGHTA and CDR2 is FQGNSA.

This rearrangement joins TRBV5-4 to TRBJ2-1; possible D gene TRBD2, 6 bases. V was trimmed by 5 bases and J by 6 bases, leaving 15 bases between them. This CDR3 comprises 14 residues. Germline CDR1 SGHNT, CDR2 YYREEE (reference sequence). The CDR3 here is CASRPRLVSNEQFF. The CDR3 DNA reads as TGTGCCAGCAGACCAAGACTAGTTTCCAATGAGCAGTTCTTC. Filled out from reference TRBV5-4 and TRBJ2-1, the complete variable domain reads ETGVTQSPTHLIKTRGQQVTLRCSSQSGHNTVSWYQQALGQGPQFIFQYYREEENGRGNFPPRFSGLQFPNYSSELNVNALELDDSALYLCASRPRLVSNEQFFGPGTRLTVL.

The chain couples TRBV24-1 to TRBJ1-1, with TRBD1 identical over 9 bases. After removal of 8 bases from V and 5 bases from J, the junction contained 8 bases not matched to a gene. This CDR3 has 14 residues. Per germline, CDR1 KGHDR and CDR2 SFDVKD. The CDR3, as DNA: TGTGCCACCATGGGACAGGGTCGAGATACTGAAGCTTTCTTT. Translated: CATMGQGRDTEAFF.

In its sample, this clone was seen a few times. The chain uses TRBV6-5 and TRBJ1-1; D unclear. CDR1 and CDR2 from the germline V gene are MNHEY and SVGAGI. The V gene lost 2 bases and the J gene lost 2 bases, with 9 bases spanning the gap. This CDR3 has 14 residues. The CDR3 region is CASSYRQANTEAFF. The CDR3, as DNA: TGTGCCAGCAGTTACCGGCAGGCTAACACTGAAGCTTTCTTT.

There are a few counts of this clone. At the DNA level, this CDR3 is encoded by other sequences in the same sample as well. The V and J genes are TRBV14 and TRBJ2-7, with a tentative D call TRBD1 (5 bases). The V end was cut by 2 bases, the J end by 0 bases, with 8 bases between. The V gene's germline CDR1 is SGHDN and CDR2 FVKESK. The CDR3 length is 14 residues. DNA of the CDR3: TGTGCCAGCAGCCAATTGGACAACTCCTACGAGCAGTACTTC. Its protein product is CASSQLDNSYEQYF.

This chain links TRBV7-2 with TRBJ1-2, with a weak D call TRBD1 (5 bases). CDR3 length: 15 residues. Germline assignment: CDR1 SGHTA and CDR2 FQGNSA. Trimming took 6 bases from V and 7 from J, leaving 21 bases between them. The CDR3 bases are TGTGCCAGCAGACTAAGCCCACAGGTCACGGGTGGCTACACCTTC. Protein sequence: CASRLSPQVTGGYTF.

The chain couples TRBV5-1 to TRBJ2-7; 9 nucleotides match TRBD1. This CDR3 has 14 residues. Germline CDR1 SGHRS, CDR2 YFSETQ. V lost 3 bases and J lost 2; bases outside the gene matches: 3. Here the CDR3 DNA reads TGCGCCAGCAGCTCGGGACAGGGCCCCTACGAGCAGTACTTC. Translated: CASSSGQGPYEQYF.

The chain links TRBV19 to TRBJ2-7; 8 bases map to TRBD2. V was pared by 5 bases and J by 5 bases, with 8 bases of the junction left unmatched. Germline lookup yields CDR1 LNHDA and CDR2 SQIVND (reference sequence). The CDR3 has 14 residues. CDR3 in DNA: TGTGCCAGTAGTCCGCAGCGGGGGCTGGACGAGCAGTACTTC. Amino acids: CASSPQRGLDEQYF. Full variable domain (remainder filled in from reference TRBV19 and TRBJ2-7): DGGITQSPKYLFRKEGQNVTLSCEQNLNHDAMYWYRQDPGQGLRLIYYSQIVNDFQKGDIAEGYSVSREKKESFPLTVTSAQKNPTAFYLCASSPQRGLDEQYFGPGTRLTVT.

The chain is built from TRBV7-2 and TRBJ2-2; D unresolved. CDR3 size: 17 residues. From germline, CDR1 is SGHTA and CDR2 FQGNSA. V dropped 5 bases and J dropped 0 bases, with 16 bases sitting between them. The CDR3 loop reads CASSRPGVSTNTGELFF. The CDR3 DNA reads TGTGCCAGCAGCCGGCCCGGAGTTAGCACGAACACCGGGGAGCTGTTTTTT.

The chain links TRBV9 to TRBJ1-1; 9 bases are a match to TRBD1. Unmatched junction bases numbered 9, after V lost 0 bases and J lost 0 bases. The CDR3 extends over 18 amino acids. The germline V gene has CDR1 SGDLS and CDR2 YYNGEE. The DNA of the CDR3 is TGTGCCAGCAGCGTAGGTGGGACAGGGACTATTTTGAACACTGAAGCTTTCTTT. The encoded protein is CASSVGGTGTILNTEAFF.

The chain links TRBV5-1 to TRBJ2-5; maybe TRBD2 (5 bases). CDR3 length equals 16 residues. V lost 0 bases to trimming and J lost 0 bases, with 12 bases between them. CDR1 is SGHRS and CDR2 is YFSETQ in the germline V gene. The CDR3 region is CASSLEASGYQETQYF. The CDR3 DNA is TGCGCCAGCAGCTTGGAAGCCTCGGGGTACCAAGAGACCCAGTACTTC.

The J gene is TRBJ1-5, the V gene TRBV19, with D tentatively TRBD1 (6 bases). Between the trimmed V and J ends, which lost 4 bases and 3 bases, there was a span of 16 bases. CDR3 length: 16 amino acids. Germline loops: CDR1 LNHDA, CDR2 SQIVND (reference sequence). CDR3 loop: CASSTSDRTSNQPQHF. CDR3 DNA: TGTGCCAGTAGTACCTCGGACAGAACTTCCAATCAGCCCCAGCATTTT.

The chain is built from TRBV3-1 (or the pseudogene TRBV3-2) and TRBJ2-5, with TRBD2 matching 12 bases. Germline CDR1 and CDR2: LGHDT and YNNKEL (reference sequence). V was clipped by 5 bases and J by 4 bases; unmatched bases: 11. CDR3 size: 17 residues. CDR3 region: CASSELAGGPRRETQYF. CDR3 nucleotide sequence: TGTGCCAGCAGCGAACTAGCGGGAGGCCCGAGGCGAGAGACCCAGTACTTC.

This clone was seen a few times. V and J are TRBV9 and TRBJ2-1, with D perhaps matching TRBD2 (6 bases). V dropped 3 bases and J dropped 8 bases, with 12 bases sitting between them. Germline lookup yields CDR1 SGDLS and CDR2 YYNGEE. This CDR3 has 13 residues. CDR3 amino acids: CASSGPWGDEQFF. In DNA, the CDR3 is TGTGCCAGCAGCGGACCCTGGGGGGATGAGCAGTTCTTC.

This chain connects TRBV15 to TRBJ1-4; a possible D gene is TRBD1 (6 bases). The CDR3 covers 15 residues. The germline V gene encodes CDR1 LNHNV and CDR2 YYDKDF (reference sequence). The germline V and J ends were trimmed by 3 bases and 4 bases, with 12 bases remaining between them. The chain's CDR3 is CATSSTGKSNEKLFF. The CDR3 DNA reads TGTGCCACCAGCAGTACAGGGAAAAGTAATGAAAAACTGTTTTTT.

The chain combines TRBV2 with TRBJ1-6; the match to TRBD1 covers 8 bases. The germline CDR1 and CDR2 sequences are SNHLY and FYNNEI. V lost 7 bases, J lost 7 bases, and 9 bases stayed unmatched. The CDR3 covers 15 residues. CDR3 nucleotides: TGTGCCAGCACCGAAGTCACAGGGGGAAATTCACCCCTCCACTTT. Translating it yields CASTEVTGGNSPLHF.

The rearrangement joins TRBV29-1 to TRBJ2-7; 7 positions match TRBD2. This CDR3 region has 15 residues. V gave up 6 bases and J gave up 6 bases; unmatched junction bases: 17. Germline loops: CDR1 SQVTM, CDR2 ANQGSEA. The CDR3 DNA sequence: TGCAGCGTCGGAAGGAGCGGCGGGAGCCGAGGCGAGCAGTACTTC. This codes for CSVGRSGGSRGEQYF.

The CDR3 spells CASRTGVRNQPQHF. CDR3 nucleotide sequence: TGTGCCAGTAGGACAGGGGTTCGCAATCAGCCCCAGCATTTT. The chain carries TRBV19 and TRBJ1-5, with 8 bases identical to TRBD1. The CDR3 contains 14 residues. Per the germline V gene, CDR1 is LNHDA and CDR2 is SQIVND (reference sequence). V shed 6 bases and J 2 bases; nucleotides not matched to a gene: 3.

The chain joins TRBV14 to TRBJ1-2; D call uncertain. The CDR3 consists of 13 residues. The germline CDR1 and CDR2 sequences are SGHDN and FVKESK. The ends were cut back, 1 base at V and 2 bases at J, with 5 bases in the middle. Written as DNA, the CDR3 is TGTGCCAGCAGCCAAGTACGGAACTATGGCTACACCTTC. It is translated as CASSQVRNYGYTF.

The chain uses TRBV6-5 and TRBJ2-2; no reliable D call. The CDR3 totals 12 residues. Deletions cut 2 bases from V and 7 bases from J, with 5 bases between. From germline, CDR1 is MNHEY and CDR2 SVGAGI. CDR3 loop: CASSYIGGELFF. For the CDR3, the DNA is TGTGCCAGCAGTTACATCGGCGGGGAGCTGTTTTTT.

CDR3 DNA: TGTGCCAGCAGTCTACAACCCGGGGGGGCTAGTGGAAACACCATATATTTT. It specifies CASSLQPGGASGNTIYF. The rearrangement joins TRBV6-6 to TRBJ1-3, with D maybe TRBD1 (6 bases). CDR1 and CDR2 (germline): MNHNY, SVGAGI (reference sequence). V was cut by 5 bases and J by 3 bases, with 20 bases left in between. This CDR3 comprises 17 residues.

The chain recombines TRBV11-3 with TRBJ2-5; 9 bases line up with TRBD1. Germline-derived CDR1 and CDR2 are SGHNT and YENEEA. V trimming: 10 bases; J trimming: 3 bases; junction bases outside the gene matches: 6. This CDR3 contains 13 residues. As DNA, the CDR3 is TGTGCCATAACGGGACAGGGAGAAGAGACCCAGTACTTC. Its protein product is CAITGQGEETQYF.

The chain links TRBV28 to TRBJ2-3; TRBD2 aligns across 15 bases. V lost 5 bases and J lost 7; bases outside the gene matches: 4. The CDR3 length is 15 residues. Germline V CDR1 and CDR2: MDHEN, SYDVKM. The CDR3 sequence: CASSQGTSGRYTQYF. DNA for the CDR3: TGTGCCAGCAGTCAAGGGACTAGCGGGAGGTATACGCAGTATTTT. The variable domain in full, completed from reference TRBV28 and TRBJ2-3, reads DVKVTQSSRYLVKRTGEKVFLECVQDMDHENMFWYRQDPGLGLRLIYFSYDVKMKEKGDIPEGYSVSREKKERFSLILESASTNQTSMYLCASSQGTSGRYTQYFGPGTRLTVL.

This rearrangement joins TRBV18 to TRBJ2-1; possibly TRBD1 for D (6 bases). The CDR3 contains 16 residues. The V gene lost 4 bases and the J gene lost 2 bases, with 15 bases spanning the gap. From germline, CDR1 is KGHSH and CDR2 LQKENI. The CDR3 region is CASSLNRAITYNEQFF. The CDR3 DNA sequence: TGTGCCAGCTCACTTAACAGGGCTATCACCTACAATGAGCAGTTCTTC.

This chain joins TRBV5-1 and TRBJ2-3; 7 bases fit TRBD2. Germline V lookup: CDR1 SGHRS, CDR2 YFSETQ. Trimming removed 2 bases from V and 3 bases from J; junction bases left unmatched: 9. The CDR3 runs 16 residues. CDR3 sequence: CASSFFPVSGTDTQYF. The CDR3 coding sequence is TGCGCCAGCAGCTTCTTTCCCGTTAGCGGGACAGATACGCAGTATTTT.

The chain is built from TRBV25-1 and TRBJ1-2; maybe TRBD1 (5 bases). The germline CDR1 and CDR2 sequences are MGHDK and SYGVNS. The CDR3 consists of 12 residues. Trimming took off 3 bases at V and 13 bases at J, with 15 bases between the two ends. The DNA for the CDR3 is TGTGCCAGCAGTGACGGACCTCGGGGGGTCACCTTC. It is translated as CASSDGPRGVTF.